This TCR beta chain was identified during a study of T cells in localized non-small cell lung cancer. Study-level points and caveats: Within adjacent lung there appeared a median approximately 58 of the top 100 tumor clones. T cell clonality was highest in uninvolved adjacent lung, above tumor. Only one tumor region was sequenced, so heterogeneity remains possible. Increased T cell density in blood showed an association with longer overall survival.

Trimming at V came to 6 bases and at J to 5 bases, leaving 9 bases not matched to a gene. The CDR3 length is 15 residues. Germline values: CDR1 MRHNA, CDR2 SNTAGT. This clone was picked up one time. Its target is unknown. Clones were sequenced by immunoSEQ multiplex PCR, and TCRdb holds only the in-frame ones, with some missing. The profile covers some 33,000 clones, with 90% to 95% appearing a single time and approximately 5.3% taken by the ten largest. The sample here was PBMCs, taken before any cancer treatment. This TCR derives from a man aged 40 to 70 with stage II lung adenocarcinoma. V gene TRBV6-4 combines with J gene TRBJ2-3, with TRBD2 identical over 9 bases. CDR3 nucleotide sequence: TGTGCCAGCAGCGATGCGGCGGGAGGGGTAGATACGCAGTATTTT. Encoded protein: CASSDAAGGVDTQYF.